This T cell receptor (beta chain) is drawn from a study of molecular identifiers for immune sequencing clone quantification. V was clipped by 1 base and J by 3 bases, with 8 bases between them. This CDR3 contains 15 residues. Germline values: CDR1 KGHDR, CDR2 SFDVKD. In TCRdb, the PCR reads were re-called with MiXCR into one record per CDR3 protein. The sample lists about half a million distinct CDR3 sequences; about a fifth were seen once. This clonotype was observed many times. This TCR was sampled from a human donor in good health. Some libraries in this study had Jurkat cell RNA spiked in. Sequencing input: naive CD8+ T cells from blood, with Jurkat cell RNA spiked in. Subset given: FACS-sorted CD8+CD4-CCR7+CD45RA+ naive T cells. J is TRBJ2-2 and V is TRBV24-1, with a possible D match to TRBD1 (6 bases). DNA for the CDR3: TGTGCCACCAGTGATTTCGGGACATACACCGGGGAGCTGTTTTTT. Translation: CATSDFGTYTGELFF.